The clone carrying this T cell receptor (beta chain) was observed many times. This specimen comes from a study of T cells after yellow fever vaccination. 5'RACE template switching produced TCR cDNA carrying a universal primer site and UMIs. TCRdb passed the 5' RACE reads through MiXCR, listing each CDR3 protein once. Among more than 300,000 distinct CDR3 sequences listed, roughly 4.3% were seen once. The germline V gene encodes CDR1 MNHEY and CDR2 SVGAGI. The CDR3 is 14 amino acids. With 5 bases removed from V and 4 bases from J, the gap between germline ends came to 14 bases. The sample was PBMCs, taken 15 days after the yellow fever booster vaccination. The TCR originated in a man aged 18 to 30 who received the YFV17D yellow fever vaccine. The rearrangement uses TRBV6-5 and TRBJ2-5; tentative D call: TRBD2 (7 bases). CDR3 coding DNA: TGTGCCAGCAGTCCCTTGGCGGGGGCAGAGACCCAGTACTTC. Translation: CASSPLAGAETQYF.